This T cell receptor beta chain was captured by sequencing in a study of T-cell memory formation after mild COVID-19. Trimming stripped 1 base from V and 0 bases from J, with 9 bases between. The CDR3 covers 15 residues. Germline V gives CDR1 LGHDT, CDR2 YNNKEL (reference sequence). Via MiXCR, TCRdb re-called the 5' RACE reads, giving one row per CDR3 protein. The sample shows tens of thousands of distinct CDR3 sequences, about 13% of them seen only once. The sequencing sample was made of PBMCs or a T cell subset sorted from them (not recorded which). The sequence came from an adult woman who had mild COVID-19 (a few samples of this study predate the infection). Cell type and time point are not known. The chain recombines TRBV3-1 with TRBJ1-2, with D perhaps TRBD1 (6 bases). The CDR3 nucleotides read TGTGCCAGCAGCCAAGGACAGGAAGCTAACTATGGCTACACCTTC. It codes for CASSQGQEANYGYTF.